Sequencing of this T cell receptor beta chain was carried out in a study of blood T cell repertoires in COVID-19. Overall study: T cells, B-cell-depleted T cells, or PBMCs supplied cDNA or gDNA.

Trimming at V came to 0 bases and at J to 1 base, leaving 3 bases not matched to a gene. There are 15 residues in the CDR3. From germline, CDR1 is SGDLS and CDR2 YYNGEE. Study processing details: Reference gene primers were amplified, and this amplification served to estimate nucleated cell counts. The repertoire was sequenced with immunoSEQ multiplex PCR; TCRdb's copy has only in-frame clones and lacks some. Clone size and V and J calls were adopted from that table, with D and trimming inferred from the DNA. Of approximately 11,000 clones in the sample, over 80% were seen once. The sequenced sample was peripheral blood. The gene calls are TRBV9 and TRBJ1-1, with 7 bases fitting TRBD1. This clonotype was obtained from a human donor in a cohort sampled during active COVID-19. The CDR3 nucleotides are TGTGCCAGCAGCGTAGTGACAGGGCAGAACACTGAAGCTTTCTTT. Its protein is CASSVVTGQNTEAFF. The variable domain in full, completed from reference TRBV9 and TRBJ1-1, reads DSGVTQTPKHLITATGQRVTLRCSPRSGDLSVYWYQQSLDQGLQFLIQYYNGEERAKGNILERFSAQQFPDLHSELNLSSLELGDSALYFCASSVVTGQNTEAFFGQGTRLTVV.